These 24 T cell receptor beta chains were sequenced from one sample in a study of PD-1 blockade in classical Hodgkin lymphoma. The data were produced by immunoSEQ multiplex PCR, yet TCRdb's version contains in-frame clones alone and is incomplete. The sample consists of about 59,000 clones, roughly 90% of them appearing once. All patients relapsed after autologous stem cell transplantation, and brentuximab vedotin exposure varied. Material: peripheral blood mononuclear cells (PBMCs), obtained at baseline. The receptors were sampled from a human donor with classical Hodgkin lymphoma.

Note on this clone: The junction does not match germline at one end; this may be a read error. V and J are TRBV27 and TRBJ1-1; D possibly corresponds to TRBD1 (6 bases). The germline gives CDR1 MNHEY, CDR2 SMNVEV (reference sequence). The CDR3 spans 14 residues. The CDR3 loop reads CASRGGRMNTAAFF. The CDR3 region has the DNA TGTGCCAGCAGGGGGGGCAGGATGAACACTGCAGCTTTCTTT.

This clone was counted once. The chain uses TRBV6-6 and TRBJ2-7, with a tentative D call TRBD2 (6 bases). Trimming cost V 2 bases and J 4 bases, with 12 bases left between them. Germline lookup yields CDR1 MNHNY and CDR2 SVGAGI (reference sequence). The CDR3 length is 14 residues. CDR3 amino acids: CASSYVGGGYEQYF. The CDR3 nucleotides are TGTGCCAGCAGTTACGTGGGAGGCGGTTACGAGCAGTACTTC.

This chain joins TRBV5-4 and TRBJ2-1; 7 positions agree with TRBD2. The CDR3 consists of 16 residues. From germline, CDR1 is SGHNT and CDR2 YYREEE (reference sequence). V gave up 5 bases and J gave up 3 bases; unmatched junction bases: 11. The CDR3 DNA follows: TGTGCCAGCAGGACTGGTGCGGGGGTAAGCTACAATGAGCAGTTCTTC. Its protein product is CASRTGAGVSYNEQFF. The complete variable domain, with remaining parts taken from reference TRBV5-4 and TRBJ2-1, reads ETGVTQSPTHLIKTRGQQVTLRCSSQSGHNTVSWYQQALGQGPQFIFQYYREEENGRGNFPPRFSGLQFPNYSSELNVNALELDDSALYLCASRTGAGVSYNEQFFGPGTRLTVL.

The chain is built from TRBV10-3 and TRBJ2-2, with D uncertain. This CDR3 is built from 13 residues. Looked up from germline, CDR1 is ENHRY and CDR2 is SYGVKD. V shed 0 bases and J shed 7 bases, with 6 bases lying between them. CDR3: CAISESRSGELFF. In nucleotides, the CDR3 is TGTGCCATCAGTGAGTCGAGGAGCGGGGAGCTGTTTTTT.

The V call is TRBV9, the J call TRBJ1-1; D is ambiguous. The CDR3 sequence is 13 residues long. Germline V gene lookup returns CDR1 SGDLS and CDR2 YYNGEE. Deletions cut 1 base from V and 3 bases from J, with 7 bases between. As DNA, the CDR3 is TGTGCCAGCAGCGTAATCTGGGACACTGAAGCTTTCTTT. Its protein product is CASSVIWDTEAFF.

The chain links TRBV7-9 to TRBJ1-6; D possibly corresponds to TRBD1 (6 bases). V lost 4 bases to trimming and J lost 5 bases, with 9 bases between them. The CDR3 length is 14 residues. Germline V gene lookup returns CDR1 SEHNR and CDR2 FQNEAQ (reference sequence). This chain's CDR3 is CASSSGQNNSPLHF. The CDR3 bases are TGTGCCAGCAGCTCGGGACAAAATAATTCACCCCTCCACTTT. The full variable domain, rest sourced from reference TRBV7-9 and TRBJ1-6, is DTGVSQNPRHKITKRGQNVTFRCDPISEHNRLYWYRQTLGQGPEFLTYFQNEAQLEKSRLLSDRFSAERPKGSFSTLEIQRTEQGDSAMYLCASSSGQNNSPLHFGNGTRLTVT.

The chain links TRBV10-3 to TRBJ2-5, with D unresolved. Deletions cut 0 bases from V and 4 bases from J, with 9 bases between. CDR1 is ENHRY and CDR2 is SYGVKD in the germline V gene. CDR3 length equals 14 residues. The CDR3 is CAISESLVGETQYF. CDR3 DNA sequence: TGTGCCATCAGTGAGTCATTAGTGGGAGAGACCCAGTACTTC.

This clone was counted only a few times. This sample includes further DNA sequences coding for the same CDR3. The CDR3, as DNA: TGTGCCAGCAGCTTAGAGGCAGGAGGTAATGAAAAACTGTTTTTT. This codes for CASSLEAGGNEKLFF. This sequence joins TRBV11-2 and TRBJ1-4; D unresolved. Germline-derived CDR1 and CDR2 are SGHAT and FQNNGV. CDR3 size: 15 residues. V lost 0 bases to trimming and J lost 4 bases, with 9 bases between them.

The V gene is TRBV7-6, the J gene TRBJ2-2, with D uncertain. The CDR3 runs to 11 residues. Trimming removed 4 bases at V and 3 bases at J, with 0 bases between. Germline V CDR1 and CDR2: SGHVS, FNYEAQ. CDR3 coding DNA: TGTGCCAGCAGCTACACCGGGGAGCTGTTTTTT. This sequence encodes CASSYTGELFF.

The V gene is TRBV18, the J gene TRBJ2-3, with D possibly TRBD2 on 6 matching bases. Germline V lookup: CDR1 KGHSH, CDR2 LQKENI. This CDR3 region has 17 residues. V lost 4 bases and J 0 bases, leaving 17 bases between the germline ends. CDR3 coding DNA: TGTGCCAGCTCACAGAACGTGGGGGGTACTAGCACAGATACGCAGTATTTT. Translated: CASSQNVGGTSTDTQYF.

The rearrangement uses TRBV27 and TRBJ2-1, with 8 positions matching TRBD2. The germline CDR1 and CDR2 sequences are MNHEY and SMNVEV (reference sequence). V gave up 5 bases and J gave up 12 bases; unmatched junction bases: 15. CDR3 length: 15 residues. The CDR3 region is CASSAVVSGGLAQFF. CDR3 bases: TGTGCCAGCAGTGCGGTCGTAAGCGGGGGTCTCGCGCAGTTCTTC.

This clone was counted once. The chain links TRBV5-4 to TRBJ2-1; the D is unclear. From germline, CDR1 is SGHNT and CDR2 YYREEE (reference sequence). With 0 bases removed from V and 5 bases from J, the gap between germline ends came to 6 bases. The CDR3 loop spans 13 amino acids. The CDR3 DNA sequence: TGTGCCAGCAGCTTGGGGACCAACAATGAGCAGTTCTTC. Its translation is CASSLGTNNEQFF.

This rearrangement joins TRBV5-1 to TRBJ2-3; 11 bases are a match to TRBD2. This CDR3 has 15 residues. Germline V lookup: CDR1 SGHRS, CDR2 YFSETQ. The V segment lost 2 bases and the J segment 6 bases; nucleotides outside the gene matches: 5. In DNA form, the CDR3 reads TGCGCCAGCAGCTTCTTAGCGGGAGGGCCTGATACGCAGTATTTT. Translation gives CASSFLAGGPDTQYF.

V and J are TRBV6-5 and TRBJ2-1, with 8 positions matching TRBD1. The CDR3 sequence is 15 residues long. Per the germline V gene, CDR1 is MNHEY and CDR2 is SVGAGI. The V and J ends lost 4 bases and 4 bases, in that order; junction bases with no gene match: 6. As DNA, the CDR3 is TGTGCCAGCAGTTTCCGGGACAGGATGTACAATGAGCAGTTCTTC. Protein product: CASSFRDRMYNEQFF.

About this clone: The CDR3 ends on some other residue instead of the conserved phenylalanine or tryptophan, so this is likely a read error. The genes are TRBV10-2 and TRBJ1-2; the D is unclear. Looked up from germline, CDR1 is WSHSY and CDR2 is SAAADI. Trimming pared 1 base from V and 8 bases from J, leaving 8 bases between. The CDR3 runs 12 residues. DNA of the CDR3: TGCGCCAGCAGTGAGTGGGCGGTGGGCTACACCTTG. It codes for CASSEWAVGYTL.

CDR3 DNA sequence: TGCGCCAGCAGCTTGGTCGGCAGTAATGAAAAACTGTTTTTT. Translated, it gives CASSLVGSNEKLFF. The genes are TRBV5-1 and TRBJ1-4; no firm D call. The CDR3 sequence is 14 residues long. Trimming pared 0 bases from V and 4 bases from J, leaving 7 bases between. CDR1 and CDR2 (germline): SGHRS, YFSETQ. Filled out from reference TRBV5-1 and TRBJ1-4, the complete variable domain reads KAGVTQTPRYLIKTRGQQVTLSCSPISGHRSVSWYQQTPGQGLQFLFEYFSETQRNKGNFPGRFSGRQFSNSRSEMNVSTLELGDSALYLCASSLVGSNEKLFFGSGTQLSVL.

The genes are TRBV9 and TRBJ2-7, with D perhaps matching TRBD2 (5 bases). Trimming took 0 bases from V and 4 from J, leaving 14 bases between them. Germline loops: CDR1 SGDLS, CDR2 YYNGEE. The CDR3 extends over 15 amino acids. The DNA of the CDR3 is TGTGCCAGCAGCGTAGAGGCAGCGGCGGTATACGAGCAGTACTTC. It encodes CASSVEAAAVYEQYF.

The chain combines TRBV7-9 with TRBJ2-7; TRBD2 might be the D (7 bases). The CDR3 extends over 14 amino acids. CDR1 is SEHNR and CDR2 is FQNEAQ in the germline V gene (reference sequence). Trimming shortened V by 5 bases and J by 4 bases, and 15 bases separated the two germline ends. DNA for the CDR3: TGTGCCAGCAGCATGGCGGGGGCTTTTTACGAGCAGTACTTC. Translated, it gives CASSMAGAFYEQYF. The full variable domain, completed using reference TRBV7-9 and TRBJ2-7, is DTGVSQNPRHKITKRGQNVTFRCDPISEHNRLYWYRQTLGQGPEFLTYFQNEAQLEKSRLLSDRFSAERPKGSFSTLEIQRTEQGDSAMYLCASSMAGAFYEQYFGPGTRLTVT.

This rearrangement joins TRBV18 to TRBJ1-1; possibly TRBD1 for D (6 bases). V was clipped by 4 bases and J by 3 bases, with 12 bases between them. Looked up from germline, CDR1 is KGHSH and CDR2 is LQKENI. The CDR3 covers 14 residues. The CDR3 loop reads CASSRATGYTEAFF. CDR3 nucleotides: TGTGCCAGCTCACGGGCTACAGGGTACACTGAAGCTTTCTTT.

The CDR3 DNA sequence: TGCGCCAGCAGCTCTAGCGGAGACAATGAGCAGTTCTTC. Encoded protein: CASSSSGDNEQFF. J is TRBJ2-1 and V is TRBV10-1; 7 positions match TRBD2. Germline loops: CDR1 WNHNN, CDR2 SYGVQD (reference sequence). The CDR3 sequence is 13 residues long. The ends lost 6 bases at V and 5 bases at J; junction bases unmatched: 4.

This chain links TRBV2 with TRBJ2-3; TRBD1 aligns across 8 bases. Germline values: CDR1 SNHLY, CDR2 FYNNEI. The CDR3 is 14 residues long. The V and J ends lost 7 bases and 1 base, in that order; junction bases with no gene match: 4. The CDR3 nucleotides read TGTGCCAGCATGGGCAGGGGGCGCACAGATACGCAGTATTTT. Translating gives CASMGRGRTDTQYF.

CDR3 sequence: CASSPRTVTSSSGANVLTF. CDR3 DNA: TGTGCCAGCAGTCCGCGGACAGTTACAAGCAGCTCTGGGGCCAACGTCCTGACTTTC. The chain uses TRBV27 and TRBJ2-6, with D maybe TRBD1 (6 bases). Looked up from germline, CDR1 is MNHEY and CDR2 is SMNVEV (reference sequence). The V and J ends lost 5 bases and 0 bases respectively, with 20 bases between them. This CDR3 has 19 amino acids.

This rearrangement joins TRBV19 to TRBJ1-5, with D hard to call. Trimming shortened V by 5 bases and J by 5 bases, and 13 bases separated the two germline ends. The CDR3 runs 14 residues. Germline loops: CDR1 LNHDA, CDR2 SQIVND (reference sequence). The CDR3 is CASSDGPRYQPQHF. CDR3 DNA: TGTGCCAGTAGTGATGGCCCCAGATATCAGCCCCAGCATTTT.

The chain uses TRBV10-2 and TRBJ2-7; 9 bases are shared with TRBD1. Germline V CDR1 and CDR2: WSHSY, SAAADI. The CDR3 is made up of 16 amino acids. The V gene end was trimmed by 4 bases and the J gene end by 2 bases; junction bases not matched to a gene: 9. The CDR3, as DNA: TGCGCCAGCAGTGGTCGACCGGGACAGGGTACCTACGAGCAGTACTTC. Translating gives CASSGRPGQGTYEQYF.